This record covers a single T cell receptor beta chain. This sample stems from a study of blood T cell repertoires in COVID-19. About the study: Samples of COVID-19 (acute and convalescent) were obtained from the United States, Italy and Spain. From T cells, B-cell-depleted T cells, or PBMCs came the material, which was cDNA or gDNA.

Here immunoSEQ multiplex PCR was the method, and the copy in TCRdb shows in-frame clones only, minus some. This table has some 77,000 clones, roughly 82% appearing once. Germline loops: CDR1 SEHNR, CDR2 FQNEAQ (reference sequence). V shed 4 bases and J 8 bases; nucleotides not matched to a gene: 6. The CDR3 consists of 14 residues. The origin of this receptor is a woman aged 55-69 years with acute or convalescent COVID-19. The chain links TRBV7-9 to TRBJ1-4, with 8 bases identical to TRBD1. Sequenced input: peripheral blood. The CDR3 nucleotides are TGTGCCAGCAGCTCCAGGGGGCCATTGGAAAAACTGTTTTTT. Amino acid sequence: CASSSRGPLEKLFF.